The 20 T cell receptor beta chains below all came from one sample that was sequenced in a study of CD8 T cells in Susac syndrome (dated by TCRdb to the late 2010s). The method was the immunoSEQ multiplex PCR assay. RNA was extracted with the RNeasy kit and 0.5 to 1 ug was reverse transcribed using random hexamers. TCRdb took the public reads, trimmed them with fastp at Q25, ran MiXCR for clone calling and kept in-frame beta chains. Rows with a matching CDR3 protein are joined into one entry that keeps the most common DNA and genes. In all, the sample holds 95,000 to 150,000 distinct CDR3 sequences, and 90% to 95% of those were seen once. About 0.19% of the sample comes from the top ten. Sample: CD8+ T cells from PBMCs. These TCRs come from a human donor with Susac syndrome.

The chain combines TRBV20-1 with TRBJ1-1; possibly TRBD1 for D (6 bases). The V gene's germline CDR1 is DFQATT and CDR2 SNEGSKA (reference sequence). The CDR3 loop spans 14 amino acids. Trimming shortened V by 6 bases and J by 3 bases, and 17 bases separated the two germline ends. The chain's CDR3 is CSAPEGGGDTEAFF. The CDR3 DNA sequence: TGCAGTGCCCCGGAGGGGGGCGGGGACACTGAAGCTTTCTTT.

The chain has TRBV3-1 and TRBJ2-3, with D possibly matching TRBD2 (6 bases). This CDR3 is 15 amino acids long. Germline CDR1 is LGHDT and CDR2 is YNNKEL (reference sequence). The ends were cut back, 3 bases at V and 10 bases at J, with 20 bases in the middle. This CDR3 is CASSQSSRAGIAQYF. The DNA for the CDR3 is TGTGCCAGCAGCCAGTCATCACGGGCGGGGATTGCGCAGTATTTT.

The genes are TRBV19 and TRBJ2-1, with D perhaps matching TRBD2 (6 bases). Germline values: CDR1 LNHDA, CDR2 SQIVND (reference sequence). V was shortened by 5 bases and J by 5 bases, with 19 bases between the two germline ends. CDR3 length: 16 residues. Written as DNA, the CDR3 is TGTGCCAGTAGTCCCGGGGGAGACCTCGGCGACAATGAGCAGTTCTTC. Translated: CASSPGGDLGDNEQFF.

The rearrangement links TRBV7-9 to TRBJ1-4; 10 bases agree with TRBD1. V gave up 6 bases and J gave up 6 bases; unmatched junction bases: 13. Per the germline V gene, CDR1 is SEHNR and CDR2 is FQNEAQ (reference sequence). The CDR3 sequence is 17 residues long. The CDR3 is CASSRDRGLSVDEKLFF. Written as DNA, the CDR3 is TGTGCCAGCAGTCGGGACAGGGGATTAAGTGTGGATGAAAAACTGTTTTTT.

CDR3 sequence reads: CASSLIRGRAGELFF. DNA for the CDR3: TGCGCCAGCAGCTTGATCAGGGGGCGAGCCGGGGAGCTGTTTTTT. The gene calls are TRBV5-1 and TRBJ2-2; TRBD1 agrees at 8 bases. V gave up 1 base and J gave up 6 bases; unmatched junction bases: 5. The germline V gene has CDR1 SGHRS and CDR2 YFSETQ. The length of the CDR3 is 15 residues.

The CDR3: CASSEAGLAGGYTF. CDR3 in DNA: TGTGCCAGCAGTGAAGCGGGCCTGGCTGGTGGCTACACCTTC. This sequence joins TRBV6-1 and TRBJ1-2; D uncertain. The CDR3 contains 14 residues. The germline V gene encodes CDR1 MNHNS and CDR2 SASEGT. The germline V and J ends were trimmed by 0 bases and 7 bases, with 12 bases remaining between them.

This clonotype was detected only once. The gene calls are TRBV7-2 and TRBJ2-5; D may be TRBD1 (6 bases). Germline V gene data show CDR1 as SGHTA and CDR2 as FQGNSA. The V gene lost 0 bases and the J gene lost 4 bases, with 30 bases spanning the gap. The CDR3 spans 21 residues. The CDR3 reads CASSLANLPTGNAEPLETQYF. The CDR3, as DNA: TGTGCCAGCAGCTTAGCTAACCTTCCTACAGGGAACGCGGAACCTTTAGAGACCCAGTACTTC.

The chain recombines TRBV12-3 or TRBV12-4 with TRBJ2-4; D not resolved. V dropped 5 bases and J dropped 10 bases, with 12 bases sitting between them. This CDR3 comprises 12 residues. This CDR3 is CASSPDICIQYF. In DNA form, the CDR3 reads TGTGCCAGCAGTCCCGATATCTGTATTCAGTACTTC.

This chain connects TRBV30 to TRBJ1-1; D call uncertain. The CDR3 length is 10 residues. Germline V CDR1 and CDR2: GTSNPN, SVGIG (reference sequence). Trimming removed 5 bases from V and 5 bases from J, with 6 bases in between. CDR3 coding DNA: TGTGCCTGGTTACAGACTGAAGCTTTCTTT. Protein sequence: CAWLQTEAFF. Full variable domain (outside the CDR3, taken from reference TRBV30 and TRBJ1-1): SQTIHQWPATLVQPVGSPLSLECTVEGTSNPNLYWYRQAAGRGLQLLFYSVGIGQISSEVPQNLSASRPQDRQFILSSKKLLLSDSGFYLCAWLQTEAFFGQGTRLTVV.

The V gene is TRBV2, the J gene TRBJ2-7, with 8 bases identical to TRBD2. Per the germline V gene, CDR1 is SNHLY and CDR2 is FYNNEI. This CDR3 has 14 residues. J was trimmed by 2 bases and V by 4 bases; bases with no gene match: 4. CDR3: CASSAGGETYEQYF. For the CDR3, the DNA is TGTGCCAGCAGTGCCGGGGGGGAGACCTACGAGCAGTACTTC.

The gene calls are TRBV7-9 and TRBJ2-7; D gene unclear. V was pared by 4 bases and J by 6 bases, with 7 bases between. Germline V gene lookup returns CDR1 SEHNR and CDR2 FQNEAQ (reference sequence). This CDR3 spans 11 amino acids. CDR3 in DNA: TGTGCCAGCAGCTCGTCTCTCGAGCAGTACTTC. This codes for CASSSSLEQYF.

The V and J genes are TRBV7-9 and TRBJ1-3, with 7 bases that match TRBD1. There are 12 residues in the CDR3. CDR1 SEHNR and CDR2 FQNEAQ come from the germline V gene (reference sequence). Trimming at V came to 11 bases and at J to 3 bases, leaving 4 bases not matched to a gene. The CDR3 DNA sequence: TGTGCCCTCGGACAGGATGGAAACACCATATATTTT. Amino acid sequence: CALGQDGNTIYF.

This clonotype has just a few counts. The chain employs TRBV7-6 and TRBJ2-3, with D unresolved. CDR3 length equals 12 residues. CDR1 SGHVS and CDR2 FNYEAQ come from the germline V gene. V was shortened by 5 bases and J by 2 bases, with 5 bases between the two germline ends. The CDR3 sequence is CASSQITDTQYF. CDR3 DNA: TGTGCCAGCAGCCAAATCACAGATACGCAGTATTTT.

The CDR3: CAWRIRDRETGELFF. The CDR3, as DNA: TGTGCCTGGAGAATTCGGGACAGGGAAACCGGGGAGCTGTTTTTT. The chain carries TRBV30 and TRBJ2-2; TRBD1 aligns across 9 bases. The V gene end was trimmed by 3 bases and the J gene end by 5 bases; junction bases not matched to a gene: 7. Germline CDR1 and CDR2: GTSNPN and SVGIG (reference sequence). This CDR3 region has 15 residues. Using reference TRBV30 and TRBJ2-2 for the parts outside the CDR3, the full variable domain is SQTIHQWPATLVQPVGSPLSLECTVEGTSNPNLYWYRQAAGRGLQLLFYSVGIGQISSEVPQNLSASRPQDRQFILSSKKLLLSDSGFYLCAWRIRDRETGELFFGEGSRLTVL.

The rearrangement uses TRBV7-9 and TRBJ2-7; D perhaps matches TRBD1 (6 bases). The germline V gene has CDR1 SEHNR and CDR2 FQNEAQ (reference sequence). V was shortened by 6 bases and J by 3 bases, with 18 bases between the two germline ends. The length of the CDR3 is 15 residues. The CDR3 DNA reads as TGTGCCAGCAGTCAGCCAGCCCTCAGGGGCTACGAGCAGTACTTC. This gives the protein CASSQPALRGYEQYF.

The CDR3 region has the DNA TGTGCCAGCAGTTTAGCTCGGACAGGGTGGACAGATACGCAGTATTTT. Translating it yields CASSLARTGWTDTQYF. J is TRBJ2-3 and V is TRBV12-3 or TRBV12-4, with 8 bases identical to TRBD1. This CDR3 is 16 amino acids long. The trim removed 0 bases at V and 3 bases at J, leaving 5 bases unmatched.

The chain carries TRBV10-3 and TRBJ1-3; D is perhaps TRBD1 (6 bases). Germline CDR1 is ENHRY and CDR2 is SYGVKD. This CDR3 is built from 14 residues. Trimming left V 6 bases short and J 0 bases short, with 9 bases between. This CDR3 reads CAIRRTASGNTIYF. DNA for the CDR3: TGTGCCATCAGACGGACAGCCTCTGGAAACACCATATATTTT.

This chain uses TRBV29-1 with TRBJ1-2, with D tentatively TRBD1 (5 bases). V lost 3 bases to trimming and J lost 4 bases, with 15 bases between them. CDR1 and CDR2 from the germline V gene are SQVTM and ANQGSEA. The CDR3 is made up of 14 amino acids. As DNA, the CDR3 is TGCAGCGTTGATGAGGGGAGTAGGGTCTATGGCTACACCTTC. This gives the protein CSVDEGSRVYGYTF.

The chain couples TRBV20-1 to TRBJ1-5, with D uncertain. Per germline, CDR1 DFQATT and CDR2 SNEGSKA (reference sequence). The CDR3 totals 11 residues. Trimming stripped 3 bases from V and 7 bases from J, with 7 bases between. CDR3 protein: CSASLGQPQHF. In nucleotides, the CDR3 is TGCAGTGCTAGCTTGGGGCAGCCCCAGCATTTT.

The CDR3 sequence: CASSLRPSLSYNEQFF. CDR3 DNA sequence: TGTGCCAGCAGTTTAAGACCTAGCCTCTCATACAATGAGCAGTTCTTC. This chain links TRBV27 with TRBJ2-1, with D possibly matching TRBD2 (5 bases). Germline V gene sequence: CDR1 MNHEY, CDR2 SMNVEV (reference sequence). CDR3 length: 16 residues. V gave up 2 bases and J gave up 4 bases, with 15 bases separating them.